This is a list of T cell receptor beta chains from one sample in a study of T cell responses to AZD1222 COVID-19 vaccine. The protocol was immunoSEQ multiplex PCR, while the TCRdb copy is restricted to in-frame clones and leaves out a portion. This table has fewer than 200,000 clones, 80% to 95% appearing once. Sequences were derived from peripheral blood, sampled 28 days after the second AZD1222 dose. These receptor sequences come from an adult who received the AZD1222 COVID-19 vaccine. Each CDR3 is given with its conserved first and last residue. Each record gives: V gene, clone size, CDR3 length, J gene, D gene, CDR3 protein, CDR3 DNA. D genes are given only for firm matches. Rows may omit the clone size; those that give it use once, few, many or a size class.

TRBV7-9	-	13	TRBJ2-7	-	CASSLNARYEQYF	TGTGCCAGCAGCTTGAATGCGCGCTACGAGCAGTACTTC
TRBV23-1	-	22	TRBJ1-5	TRBD1	CASSTPRDSNSAQGAGNQPQHF	TGCGCCAGCAGTACGCCCCGCGACTCCAACTCAGCGCAGGGGGCAGGCAATCAGCCCCAGCATTTT
TRBV6-2/TRBV6-3	-	15	TRBJ1-5	-	CASSRQGQGNQPQHF	TGTGCCAGCAGCCGTCAAGGTCAGGGGAATCAGCCCCAGCATTTT
TRBV18	once	16	TRBJ2-3	TRBD1	CASSPLRTGSTDTQYF	TGTGCCAGCTCACCACTAAGGACAGGAAGCACAGATACGCAGTATTTT
TRBV30	-	16	TRBJ2-3	-	CAWSRGYPRGTDTQYF	TGTGCCTGGAGTAGGGGTTACCCCCGAGGAACAGATACGCAGTATTTT
TRBV5-1	-	14	TRBJ1-2	-	CASSWAPVLYGYTF	TGCGCCAGCAGCTGGGCACCCGTACTCTATGGCTACACCTTC
TRBV7-3	-	16	TRBJ1-1	TRBD1	CASSDSPGTGNTEAFF	TGTGCCAGCAGCGACAGTCCTGGGACAGGGAACACTGAAGCTTTCTTT
TRBV2	-	14	TRBJ1-2	TRBD1	CASSEGQGLYGYTF	TGTGCCAGCAGTGAGGGACAGGGGCTCTATGGCTACACCTTC
TRBV4-1	-	14	TRBJ2-7	-	CASSQDGAGNEQYF	TGCGCCAGCAGCCAAGACGGGGCCGGTAACGAGCAGTACTTC
TRBV1	-	17	TRBJ1-6	-	CTSSQDRPSGYNSPLHF	TGCACCAGCAGCCAAGATCGCCCCTCTGGGTATAATTCACCCCTCCACTTT